This is a list of T cell receptor beta chains from one sample in a study of T-cell memory formation after mild COVID-19. MiXCR, applied by TCRdb to the 5' RACE reads, yields one record per CDR3 protein. The sample carries about 340,000 distinct CDR3 sequences, approximately 15% recorded once. The material sequenced was PBMCs or a T cell subset sorted from them (not recorded which). The receptors were sampled from a man between 18 and 35 years old who had mild COVID-19 (a few samples of this study predate the infection). Cell type and time point are not known. Each CDR3 is given with its conserved first and last residue. The order of the fields is V gene, J gene, CDR3 protein.

v_gene: TRBV5-1
j_gene: TRBJ2-2
CDR3aa: CASSLGPGYTGELFF

v_gene: TRBV20-1
j_gene: TRBJ2-1
CDR3aa: CSASAPGYNEQFF

v_gene: TRBV28
j_gene: TRBJ1-5
CDR3aa: CASSPGGLSQPQHF

v_gene: TRBV25-1
j_gene: TRBJ1-5
CDR3aa: CASSEMDSETGQPQHF

v_gene: TRBV5-1
j_gene: TRBJ1-1
CDR3aa: CASRGGRSTEAFF

v_gene: TRBV7-2
j_gene: TRBJ2-3
CDR3aa: CASSLGTGVVLFADTQYF

v_gene: TRBV20-1
j_gene: TRBJ1-6
CDR3aa: CSALQGLNSPLHF

v_gene: TRBV5-1
j_gene: TRBJ1-1
CDR3aa: CASSNAGTLNTEAFF

v_gene: TRBV6-2/TRBV6-3
j_gene: TRBJ2-2
CDR3aa: CASSYSTTGELFF

v_gene: TRBV2
j_gene: TRBJ2-3
CDR3aa: CASSGVVSTDTKYF

v_gene: TRBV10-3
j_gene: TRBJ1-5
CDR3aa: CAISESDRANQPQHF

v_gene: TRBV9
j_gene: TRBJ2-5
CDR3aa: CASSPTGGRQETQYF

v_gene: TRBV6-6
j_gene: TRBJ1-1
CDR3aa: CASSPGGYSEAFF